This passage covers 12 T cell receptor beta chains from one sample sequenced in a study of graft-versus-host responses after intestinal transplantation. Sequencing was performed with immunoSEQ multiplex PCR; in TCRdb, only in-frame clones are kept and a portion is missing. Among around 99,000 clones listed, over 80% were seen once. What these receptors recognize is not known. The sample here was unstimulated CD4+ T cells sorted from spleen or lymph node cells, taken before transplant. These receptors all stem from a human donor who was the organ donor for an intestinal transplant.

V and J are TRBV7-2 and TRBJ2-2; 8 bases align to TRBD2. CDR3 size: 17 residues. CDR1 SGHTA and CDR2 FQGNSA come from the germline V gene. Losses at the gene ends were 1 base for V and 2 bases for J; bases not matched to a gene: 6. CDR3 bases: TGTGCCAGCAGCTTAGGGCATAGCGGGGATAACACCGGGGAGCTGTTTTTT. Translation: CASSLGHSGDNTGELFF.

This rearrangement joins TRBV19 to TRBJ1-5; D unclear. V lost 7 bases to trimming and J lost 2 bases, with 18 bases between them. The CDR3 covers 16 residues. Germline V gene sequence: CDR1 LNHDA, CDR2 SQIVND (reference sequence). The CDR3 DNA is TGTGCCAGTACCACTTTCCTCGGGGAACGCAATCAGCCCCAGCATTTT. Translated, it gives CASTTFLGERNQPQHF.

The chain couples TRBV19 to TRBJ1-6, with TRBD1 identical over 9 bases. The junction had 10 bases not matched to a gene; V was cut back by 3 bases and J by 7 bases. CDR1 and CDR2 (germline): LNHDA, SQIVND (reference sequence). The CDR3 loop spans 17 amino acids. The CDR3 here is CASSIFGTGRGNSPLHF. The CDR3 nucleotides are TGTGCCAGTAGTATCTTCGGGACAGGGCGCGGGAATTCACCCCTCCACTTT.

This sequence joins TRBV6-5 and TRBJ1-1; D is undetermined. Deletions cut 8 bases from V and 0 bases from J, with 13 bases between. This CDR3 comprises 14 residues. The germline CDR1 and CDR2 sequences are MNHEY and SVGAGI. The CDR3 DNA reads as TGTGCCAGCTCTCTTGTGGACGTGAACACTGAAGCTTTCTTT. Amino acid sequence: CASSLVDVNTEAFF.

The sample holds one count of this clone. V and J are TRBV7-2 and TRBJ1-2, with 9 bases that match TRBD1. V was clipped by 3 bases and J by 8 bases; unmatched bases: 10. CDR3 length: 15 amino acids. The V gene's germline CDR1 is SGHTA and CDR2 FQGNSA. The chain's CDR3 is CASSFFTGGPGGYTF. The CDR3 DNA follows: TGTGCCAGCAGCTTTTTCACAGGGGGCCCGGGGGGCTACACCTTC.

The V and J genes are TRBV2 and TRBJ1-2, with TRBD1 as a possible D gene (5 bases). The CDR3 has 14 amino acids. Trimming removed 2 bases from V and 8 bases from J, with 15 bases in between. Germline lookup yields CDR1 SNHLY and CDR2 FYNNEI. This CDR3 reads CASSELRAGEGYTF. CDR3 nucleotide sequence: TGTGCCAGCAGTGAACTTCGGGCGGGGGAAGGCTACACCTTC.

The rearrangement uses TRBV19 and TRBJ1-1; no definite D call. Germline-derived CDR1 and CDR2 are LNHDA and SQIVND (reference sequence). Trimming took 5 bases from V and 0 from J, leaving 13 bases between them. CDR3 length: 15 amino acids. The CDR3 is CASSFARIMNTEAFF. In DNA, the CDR3 is TGTGCCAGTAGTTTCGCCAGGATTATGAACACTGAAGCTTTCTTT.

V gene TRBV6-5 combines with J gene TRBJ1-5; possible D gene TRBD1, 5 bases. Trimming removed 5 bases at V and 1 base at J, with 9 bases between. The CDR3 spans 14 residues. The V gene's germline CDR1 is MNHEY and CDR2 SVGAGI. CDR3 nucleotides: TGTGCCAGCAGTGGGGCAACCAGCAATCAGCCCCAGCATTTT. This translates into CASSGATSNQPQHF.

The rearrangement uses TRBV10-3 and TRBJ2-1, with a possible D match to TRBD1 (6 bases). Trimming took off 2 bases at V and 10 bases at J, with 9 bases between the two ends. There are 12 residues in the CDR3. Germline CDR1 reads ENHRY; CDR2 reads SYGVKD. CDR3 in amino acids: CAISEGQIEQFF. CDR3 sequence (DNA): TGTGCCATCAGTGAGGGACAGATAGAGCAGTTCTTC.

This chain links TRBV7-9 with TRBJ2-1; D is undetermined. This CDR3 contains 15 residues. The V gene lost 0 bases and the J gene lost 7 bases, with 13 bases spanning the gap. Germline V gives CDR1 SEHNR, CDR2 FQNEAQ (reference sequence). CDR3 DNA: TGTGCCAGCAGCTTAGCACCAAGATTTGGGAATGAGCAGTTCTTC. This gives the protein CASSLAPRFGNEQFF.

The chain carries TRBV6-5 and TRBJ1-2; tentatively, D is TRBD1 (6 bases). This CDR3 comprises 14 residues. CDR1 MNHEY and CDR2 SVGAGI come from the germline V gene. V shed 5 bases and J shed 8 bases, with 18 bases lying between them. The DNA of the CDR3 is TGTGCCAGCAGTGGCCCGCACGCCGGGGGCGGCTACACCTTC. Protein: CASSGPHAGGGYTF.

Notes on this clone: The junction departs from the called germline gene at one end, perhaps through a read error. CDR3 in amino acids: CASREGTSYNEQFF. The CDR3 DNA reads TGTGCCAGCAGAGAAGGGACTAGTTACAATGAGCAGTTCTTC. The chain joins TRBV2 to TRBJ2-1; TRBD2 matches 8 bases. In germline, CDR1 is SNHLY, CDR2 FYNNEI. The CDR3 has 14 residues.